This TCR beta chain was documented in a study of T cell responses to AZD1222 COVID-19 vaccine. As regards this clone: Its target is unknown.

Study results and limitations: Unmutated variant regions reportedly attract nearly half of all spike-specific TCRs. Most donors were white British and more were female, and clonal diversity was possibly underestimated. Recipients of two AZD1222 doses showed rising Spike-specific TCR breadth and depth.

Some clones are missing from TCRdb's copy, which holds only in-frame ones; the method was immunoSEQ multiplex PCR. Of tens of thousands of clones in the sample, around 88% were seen once. The origin of this receptor is an adult who received the AZD1222 COVID-19 vaccine. The sample consisted of peripheral blood, taken 28 days after the second AZD1222 dose.

The CDR3 here is CASSPVGGRGTDTQYF. The CDR3 DNA follows: TGTGCCAGCTCCCCAGTTGGAGGGAGAGGCACAGATACGCAGTATTTT. The chain combines TRBV18 with TRBJ2-3; the D gene is possibly TRBD2 (6 bases). The germline V gene encodes CDR1 KGHSH and CDR2 LQKENI. This CDR3 has 16 residues. V lost 6 bases, J lost 1 base, and 17 bases lay in between.